This T cell receptor (beta chain) was documented in a study of identical twins. V was trimmed by 2 bases and J by 7 bases, leaving 21 bases between them. The CDR3 contains 16 residues. Germline V gives CDR1 SGHDT, CDR2 YYEEEE. Only a few counts were recorded for this clonotype. TCRdb redid the calling of the 5' RACE reads with MiXCR, one entry per CDR3 protein. The table lists about 240,000 distinct CDR3 sequences, 10% of them singletons. The V call is TRBV5-6, the J call TRBJ1-2; D may be TRBD1 (5 bases). The clonotype originates from a man in his fifties or sixties in good health. The specimen sequenced was memory T cells sorted from blood. The CDR3 sequence: CASSFTGRAKVSGYTF. The CDR3 DNA follows: TGTGCCAGCAGCTTTACGGGACGGGCTAAAGTTTCTGGCTACACCTTC.